The clone carrying this T cell receptor (beta chain) has just one count. There are 15 residues in the CDR3. The trim removed 10 bases at V and 4 bases at J, leaving 7 bases unmatched. In germline, CDR1 is MNHEY, CDR2 SMNVEV (reference sequence). Following extraction, RNA underwent reverse transcription to cDNA, which served as the sequencing template. The method was immunoSEQ multiplex PCR; TCRdb's version includes in-frame clones alone and lacks a portion of them. The sample lists 200,000 to 250,000 clones; less than 75% were seen once. The sample belongs to a study of CD8+ T cells in alopecia areata. Study context: Oral tofacitinib, 5 to 10 mg twice daily, was given in an open-label trial.

Treatment given: oral pan-JAK inhibitor, 5-10 mg twice daily. The TCR sequence derives from a human donor with alopecia areata. The specimen was CD4+ T cells sorted from blood, collected at week 4, from a patient treated with tofacitinib. This chain uses TRBV27 with TRBJ2-3; TRBD2 matches at 14 bases. This CDR3 reads CATRTSGGYADTQYF. In DNA form, the CDR3 reads TGTGCCACCAGGACTAGCGGGGGGTACGCAGATACGCAGTATTTT.